Sequencing of this T cell receptor (beta chain) was carried out in a study of T-cell memory formation after mild COVID-19. At the level of the study: Largely donor-specific sequence clusters came from two donors.

Study-wide results and limits: Later expanders leaned CD4+, whereas day 15 to 85 contracting clones were balanced CD4/CD8.

Only a few counts were recorded for this clonotype. Its antigen is currently unknown. Germline loops: CDR1 LGHNA, CDR2 YNFKEQ. CDR3 length: 14 amino acids. V gave up 1 base and J gave up 8 bases, with 11 bases separating them. TCRdb independently ran MiXCR on the 5' RACE reads; one entry per CDR3 protein. In the table there are over 150,000 distinct CDR3 sequences, around 20% of which are singletons. Sequenced material: PBMCs or a T cell subset sorted from them (not recorded which). V usage is TRBV4-2 and J usage is TRBJ1-4; tentatively, D is TRBD1 (5 bases). This clonotype was sampled from a man aged 18 to 29 who had mild COVID-19 (a few samples of this study predate the infection). Cell type and time point are not known. The CDR3 sequence is CASSQVGHYEKLFF. CDR3 DNA: TGTGCCAGCAGCCAAGTAGGACACTACGAAAAACTGTTTTTT.